This T cell receptor (beta chain) was captured in a study of shared clonotypes between healthy human individuals. All donors were healthy HIV-negative adults lacking recent acute infections or vaccinations. Produced via immunoSEQ multiplex PCR; TCRdb's table is partial and in-frame only. The data show 2 million to 3 million clones, 93% seen once. This TCR was recovered from a man between 18 and 29 years old in good health. Some clones in this sample may be carry-over from other donors' samples. The sample was naive CD4+ T cells from PBMCs. The subset is: CD45RA+ positively selected.

As DNA, the CDR3 is TGTGCCAGCAGCCATGCGACTAGCGGGGCCTACAATGAGCAGTTCTTC. Its protein product is CASSHATSGAYNEQFF. The gene calls are TRBV14 and TRBJ2-1; 11 bases are a match to TRBD2. Germline CDR1 SGHDN, CDR2 FVKESK. Trimming cost V 3 bases and J 2 bases; bases outside gene matches: 3. CDR3 size: 16 residues.